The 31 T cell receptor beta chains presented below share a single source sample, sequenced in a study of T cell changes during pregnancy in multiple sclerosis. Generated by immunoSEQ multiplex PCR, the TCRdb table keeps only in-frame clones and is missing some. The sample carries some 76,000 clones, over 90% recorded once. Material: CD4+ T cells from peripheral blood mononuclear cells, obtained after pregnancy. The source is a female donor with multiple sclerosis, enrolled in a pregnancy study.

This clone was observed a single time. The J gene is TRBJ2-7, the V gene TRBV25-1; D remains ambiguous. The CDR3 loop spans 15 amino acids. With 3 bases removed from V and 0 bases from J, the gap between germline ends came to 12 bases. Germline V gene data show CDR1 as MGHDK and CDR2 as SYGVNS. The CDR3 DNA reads TGTGCCAGCAGTGAGGCGGAGACCAGCTCCTACGAGCAGTACTTC. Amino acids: CASSEAETSSYEQYF.

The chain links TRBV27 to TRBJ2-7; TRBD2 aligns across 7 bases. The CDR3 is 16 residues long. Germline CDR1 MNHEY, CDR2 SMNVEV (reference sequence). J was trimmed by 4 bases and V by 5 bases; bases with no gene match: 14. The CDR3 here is CASSDYSGLVKYEQYF. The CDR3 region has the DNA TGTGCCAGCAGTGACTATTCTGGACTAGTAAAATACGAGCAGTACTTC.

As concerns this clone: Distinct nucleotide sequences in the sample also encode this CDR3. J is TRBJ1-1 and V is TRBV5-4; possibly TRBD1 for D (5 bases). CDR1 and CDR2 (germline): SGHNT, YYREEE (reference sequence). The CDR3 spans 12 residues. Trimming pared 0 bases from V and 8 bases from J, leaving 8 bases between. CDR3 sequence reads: CASSLAGGEAFF. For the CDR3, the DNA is TGTGCCAGCAGCTTGGCCGGGGGAGAAGCTTTCTTT.

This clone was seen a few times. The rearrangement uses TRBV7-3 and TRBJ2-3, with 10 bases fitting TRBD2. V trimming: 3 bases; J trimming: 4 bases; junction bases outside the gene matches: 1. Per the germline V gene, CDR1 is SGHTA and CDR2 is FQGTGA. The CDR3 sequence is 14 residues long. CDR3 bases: TGTGCCAGCAGCTTCAGCGGGGGGGCAGATACGCAGTATTTT. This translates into CASSFSGGADTQYF.

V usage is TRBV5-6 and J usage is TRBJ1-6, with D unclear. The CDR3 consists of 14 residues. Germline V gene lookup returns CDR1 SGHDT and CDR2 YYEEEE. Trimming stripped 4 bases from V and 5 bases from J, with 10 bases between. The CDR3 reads CASSHGSNNSPLHF. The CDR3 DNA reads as TGTGCCAGCAGCCACGGGTCTAATAATTCACCCCTCCACTTT.

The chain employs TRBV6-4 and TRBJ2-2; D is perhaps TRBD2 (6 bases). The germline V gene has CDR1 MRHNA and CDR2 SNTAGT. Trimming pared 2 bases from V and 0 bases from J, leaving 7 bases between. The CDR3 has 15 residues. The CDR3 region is CASSDGGTNTGELFF. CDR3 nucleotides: TGTGCCAGCAGTGACGGGGGGACGAACACCGGGGAGCTGTTTTTT.

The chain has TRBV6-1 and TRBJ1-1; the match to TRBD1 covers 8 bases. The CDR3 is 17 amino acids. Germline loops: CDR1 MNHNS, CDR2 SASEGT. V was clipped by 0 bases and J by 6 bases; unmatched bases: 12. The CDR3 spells CASSEALGSVTGAEAFF. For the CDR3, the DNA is TGTGCCAGCAGTGAAGCTTTAGGGTCAGTGACAGGGGCTGAAGCTTTCTTT.

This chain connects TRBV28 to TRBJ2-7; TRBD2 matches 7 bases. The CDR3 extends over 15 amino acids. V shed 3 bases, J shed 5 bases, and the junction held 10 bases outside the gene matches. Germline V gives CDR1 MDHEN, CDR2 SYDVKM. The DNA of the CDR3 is TGTGCCAGCAGTTTGCAGGGAGGGAAGGAAAACGAGCAGTACTTC. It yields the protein CASSLQGGKENEQYF.

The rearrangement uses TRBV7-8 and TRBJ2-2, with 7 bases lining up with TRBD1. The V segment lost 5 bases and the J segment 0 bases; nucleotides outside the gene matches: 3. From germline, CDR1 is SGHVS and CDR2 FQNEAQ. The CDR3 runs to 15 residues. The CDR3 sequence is CASSITGANTGELFF. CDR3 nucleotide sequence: TGTGCCAGCAGCATCACAGGGGCGAACACCGGGGAGCTGTTTTTT.

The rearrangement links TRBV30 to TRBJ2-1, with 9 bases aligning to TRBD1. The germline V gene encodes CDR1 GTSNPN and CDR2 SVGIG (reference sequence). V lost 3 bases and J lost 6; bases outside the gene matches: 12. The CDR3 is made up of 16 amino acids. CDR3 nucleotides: TGTGCCTGGAGAGGGGGGACAGGGAAAACCTTCAATGAGCAGTTCTTC. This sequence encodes CAWRGGTGKTFNEQFF.

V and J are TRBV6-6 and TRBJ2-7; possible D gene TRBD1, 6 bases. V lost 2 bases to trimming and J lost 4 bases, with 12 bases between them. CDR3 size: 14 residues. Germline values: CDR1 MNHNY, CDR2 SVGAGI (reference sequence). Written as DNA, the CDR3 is TGTGCCAGCAGTTACCTCAACAGGGAATACGAGCAGTACTTC. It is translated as CASSYLNREYEQYF.

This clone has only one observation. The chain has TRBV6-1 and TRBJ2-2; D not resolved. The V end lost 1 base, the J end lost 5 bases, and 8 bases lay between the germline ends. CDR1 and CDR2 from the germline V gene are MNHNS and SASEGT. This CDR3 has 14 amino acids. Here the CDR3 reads CASSEVPVTGELFF. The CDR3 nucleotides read TGTGCCAGCAGTGAAGTCCCGGTGACCGGGGAGCTGTTTTTT.

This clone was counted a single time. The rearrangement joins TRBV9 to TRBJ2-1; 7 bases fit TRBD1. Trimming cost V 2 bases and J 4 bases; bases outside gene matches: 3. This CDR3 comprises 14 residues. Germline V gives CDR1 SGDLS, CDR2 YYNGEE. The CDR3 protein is CASSVWDSYNEQFF. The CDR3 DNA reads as TGTGCCAGCAGCGTGTGGGACAGTTACAATGAGCAGTTCTTC.

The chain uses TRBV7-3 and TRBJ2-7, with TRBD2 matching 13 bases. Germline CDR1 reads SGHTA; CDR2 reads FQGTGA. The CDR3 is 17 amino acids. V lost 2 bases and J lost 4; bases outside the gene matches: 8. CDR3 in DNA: TGTGCCAGCAGCTTAGTGCCGGGACTAGCGGGAATATACGAGCAGTACTTC. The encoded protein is CASSLVPGLAGIYEQYF.

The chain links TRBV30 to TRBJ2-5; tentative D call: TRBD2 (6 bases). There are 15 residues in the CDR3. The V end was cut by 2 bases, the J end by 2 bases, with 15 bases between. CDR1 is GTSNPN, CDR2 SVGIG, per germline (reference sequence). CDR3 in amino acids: CAWSPGGVGQETQYF. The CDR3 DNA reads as TGTGCCTGGAGTCCTGGCGGGGTGGGACAAGAGACCCAGTACTTC.

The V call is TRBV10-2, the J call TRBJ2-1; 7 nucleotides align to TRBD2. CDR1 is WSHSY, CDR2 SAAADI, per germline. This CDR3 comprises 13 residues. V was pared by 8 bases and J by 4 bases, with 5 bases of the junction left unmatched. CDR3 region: CASGAGAYNEQFF. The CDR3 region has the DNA TGCGCCAGCGGGGCGGGAGCTTACAATGAGCAGTTCTTC.

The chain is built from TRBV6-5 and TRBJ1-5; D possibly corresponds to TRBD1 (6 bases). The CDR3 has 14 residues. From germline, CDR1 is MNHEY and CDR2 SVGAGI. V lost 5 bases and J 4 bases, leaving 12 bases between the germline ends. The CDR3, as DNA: TGTGCCAGCAGTGAAGGGGGAGGGAATCAGCCCCAGCATTTT. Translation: CASSEGGGNQPQHF.

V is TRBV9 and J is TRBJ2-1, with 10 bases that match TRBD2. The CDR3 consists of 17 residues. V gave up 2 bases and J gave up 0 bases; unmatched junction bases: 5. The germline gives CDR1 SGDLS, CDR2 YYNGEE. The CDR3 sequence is CASSVGLAISSYNEQFF. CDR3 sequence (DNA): TGTGCCAGCAGCGTGGGACTAGCGATTAGCTCCTACAATGAGCAGTTCTTC.

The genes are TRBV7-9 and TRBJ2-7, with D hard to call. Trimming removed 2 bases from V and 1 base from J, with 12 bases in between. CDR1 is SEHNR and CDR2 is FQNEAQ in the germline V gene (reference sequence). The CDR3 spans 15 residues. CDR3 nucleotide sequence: TGTGCCAGCAGCTTATTATCGGGTGGGTCCTACGAGCAGTACTTC. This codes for CASSLLSGGSYEQYF.

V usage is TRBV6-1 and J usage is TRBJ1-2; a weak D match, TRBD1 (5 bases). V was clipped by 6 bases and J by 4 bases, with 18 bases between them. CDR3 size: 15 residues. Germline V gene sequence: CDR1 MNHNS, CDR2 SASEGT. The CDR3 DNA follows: TGTGCCAGCAGACCTCAGGGACTAGCACCCTATGGCTACACCTTC. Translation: CASRPQGLAPYGYTF.

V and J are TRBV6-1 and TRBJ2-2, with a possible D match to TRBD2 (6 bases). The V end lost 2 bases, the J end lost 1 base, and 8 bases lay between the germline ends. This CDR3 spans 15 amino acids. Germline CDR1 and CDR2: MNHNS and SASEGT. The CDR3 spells CASSERRGNTGELFF. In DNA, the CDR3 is TGTGCCAGCAGTGAAAGGCGGGGGAACACCGGGGAGCTGTTTTTT.

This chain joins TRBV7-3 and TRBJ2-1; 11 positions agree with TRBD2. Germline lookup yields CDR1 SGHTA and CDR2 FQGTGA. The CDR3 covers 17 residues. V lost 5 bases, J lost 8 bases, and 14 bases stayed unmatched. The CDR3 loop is CASSPLGSLAGGHEQFF. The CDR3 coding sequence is TGTGCCAGCAGCCCCCTGGGGTCGCTAGCGGGAGGACATGAGCAGTTCTTC.

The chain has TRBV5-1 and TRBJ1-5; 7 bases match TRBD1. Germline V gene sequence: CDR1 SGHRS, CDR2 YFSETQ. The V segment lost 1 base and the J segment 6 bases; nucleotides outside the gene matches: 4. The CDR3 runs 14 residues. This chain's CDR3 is CASSLRQGGQPQHF. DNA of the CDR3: TGCGCCAGCAGCTTGCGACAGGGTGGTCAGCCCCAGCATTTT.

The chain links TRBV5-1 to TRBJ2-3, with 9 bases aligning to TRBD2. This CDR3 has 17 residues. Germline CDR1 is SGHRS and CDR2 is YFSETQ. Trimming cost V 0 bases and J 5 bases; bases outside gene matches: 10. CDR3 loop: CASSLGVAGGPGDTQYF. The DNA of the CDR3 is TGCGCCAGCAGCTTGGGAGTCGCGGGAGGGCCAGGAGATACGCAGTATTTT.

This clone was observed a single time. DNA of the CDR3: TGCGCCAGCAGCTTGGAGGGGACACTGGGGACTGAAGCTTTCTTT. Translating it yields CASSLEGTLGTEAFF. The rearrangement joins TRBV5-1 to TRBJ1-1, with a weak D call TRBD1 (6 bases). The germline V gene encodes CDR1 SGHRS and CDR2 YFSETQ. The V end was cut by 0 bases, the J end by 5 bases, with 14 bases between. This CDR3 is built from 15 residues.

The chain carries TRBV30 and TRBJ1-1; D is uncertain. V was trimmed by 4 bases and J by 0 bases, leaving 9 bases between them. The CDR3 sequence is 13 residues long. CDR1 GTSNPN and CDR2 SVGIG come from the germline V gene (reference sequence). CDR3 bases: TGTGCCTGGACTAGGCAGATGAACACTGAAGCTTTCTTT. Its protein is CAWTRQMNTEAFF.

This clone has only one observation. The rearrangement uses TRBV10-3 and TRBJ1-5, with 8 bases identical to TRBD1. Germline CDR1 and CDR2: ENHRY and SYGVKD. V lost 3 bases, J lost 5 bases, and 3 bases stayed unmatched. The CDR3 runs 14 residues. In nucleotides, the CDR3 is TGTGCCATCAGTGATAAGACAGGGGATCAGCCCCAGCATTTT. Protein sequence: CAISDKTGDQPQHF.

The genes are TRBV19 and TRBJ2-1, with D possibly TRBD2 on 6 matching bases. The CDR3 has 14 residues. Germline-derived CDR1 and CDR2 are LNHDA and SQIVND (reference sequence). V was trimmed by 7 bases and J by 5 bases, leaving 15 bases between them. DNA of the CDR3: TGTGCCAGTACCCATGGAGGGATAAACAATGAGCAGTTCTTC. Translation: CASTHGGINNEQFF.

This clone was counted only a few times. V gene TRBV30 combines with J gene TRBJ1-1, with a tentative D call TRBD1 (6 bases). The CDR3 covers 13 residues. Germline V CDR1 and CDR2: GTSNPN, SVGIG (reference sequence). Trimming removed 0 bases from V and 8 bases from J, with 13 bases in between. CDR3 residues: CAWSVQGRREAFF. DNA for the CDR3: TGTGCCTGGAGTGTACAGGGACGGAGAGAAGCTTTCTTT.

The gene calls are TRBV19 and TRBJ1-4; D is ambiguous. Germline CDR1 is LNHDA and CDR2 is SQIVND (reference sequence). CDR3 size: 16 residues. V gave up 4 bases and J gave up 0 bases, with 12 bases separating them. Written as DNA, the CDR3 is TGTGCCAGTAGTAGTGAGGTTTATTCAACTAATGAAAAACTGTTTTTT. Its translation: CASSSEVYSTNEKLFF.

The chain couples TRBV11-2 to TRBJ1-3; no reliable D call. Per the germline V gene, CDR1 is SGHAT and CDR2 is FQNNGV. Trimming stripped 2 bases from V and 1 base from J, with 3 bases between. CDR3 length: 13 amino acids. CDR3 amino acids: CASSLPSGNTIYF. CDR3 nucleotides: TGTGCCAGCAGCTTACCATCTGGAAACACCATATATTTT.